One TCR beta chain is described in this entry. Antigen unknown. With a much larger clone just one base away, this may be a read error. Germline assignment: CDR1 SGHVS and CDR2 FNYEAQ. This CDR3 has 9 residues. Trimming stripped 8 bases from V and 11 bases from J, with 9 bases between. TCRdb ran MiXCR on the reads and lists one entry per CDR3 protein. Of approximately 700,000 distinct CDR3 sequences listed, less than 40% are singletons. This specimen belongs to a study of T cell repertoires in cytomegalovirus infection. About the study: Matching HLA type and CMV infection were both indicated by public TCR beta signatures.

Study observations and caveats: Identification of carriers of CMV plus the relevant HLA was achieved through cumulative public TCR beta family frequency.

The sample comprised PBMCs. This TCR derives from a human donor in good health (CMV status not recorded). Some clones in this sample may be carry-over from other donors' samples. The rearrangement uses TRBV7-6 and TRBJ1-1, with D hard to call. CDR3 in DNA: TGTGCCAGCGATTGTATGGCTTTCTTT. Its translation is CASDCMAFF.